This T cell receptor (beta chain) was sequenced for a study of cytomegalovirus exposure and HLA in healthy donors. Study-wide points: A link between a missense DCLRE1C variant and TCR beta V- and J-gene trimming emerged from a later analysis. In a later analysis, across HLA loci, associated TCR counts were highest for DRB1, lowest for HLA-C. Cytomegalovirus status, reportedly, was diagnosed with high specificity and sensitivity by the classifier.

Vbeta (60) and Jbeta (13) primers were used in the PCR. TCRdb keeps only in-frame clones here, not all; method: immunoSEQ multiplex PCR. This sample's table reports 100,000 to 150,000 clones. Note on this clone: Its antigen is not identified.

This TCR derives from a woman between 40 and 50 years old in good health and CMV-seronegative. Sample: PBMCs.

Here the CDR3 reads CASSESRGTQYF. The CDR3, as DNA: TGCGCCAGCAGTGAGTCGCGGGGAACGCAGTATTTT. The rearrangement links TRBV10-2 to TRBJ2-3; a possible D gene is TRBD2 (6 bases). Germline V lookup: CDR1 WSHSY, CDR2 SAAADI. V was clipped by 0 bases and J by 9 bases, with 7 bases between them. There are 12 residues in the CDR3.